Here is one TCR beta chain with its context. What it binds is not known. Germline lookup yields CDR1 MDHEN and CDR2 SYDVKM. V was clipped by 5 bases and J by 5 bases, with 16 bases between them. This CDR3 contains 14 residues. These data are taken from a study of OX40 agonist ivuxolimab in advanced cancers. For the study at large: Mean age approximately 59 years, range 23 to 79; around 80% male. Findings and limits, study-wide: Fewer expanded clones were found on average in CD4+ than in CD8+ T cells.

Clones were read by immunoSEQ multiplex PCR, and TCRdb kept only the in-frame ones, dropping some. The table shows roughly 80,000 clones, with 70% to 90% occurring only once. The chain combines TRBV28 with TRBJ2-7; D call uncertain. The receptor's source is an adult with an advanced solid tumor such as melanoma, head and neck, liver or kidney cancer. The specimen was CD4+ or CD8+ T cells sorted from blood, collected in a trial of the OX40 agonist ivuxolimab. The CDR3 DNA is TGTGCCAGCAGTACCGGGCAGGATCCCAACGAGCAGTACTTC. Translated, it gives CASSTGQDPNEQYF.